This section outlines one T cell receptor beta chain sequence together with its context. This clonotype was seen once. What this receptor recognizes is not known. A much larger clonotype is one base distant, so this may be a read error. This sample is part of a study of response to subunit inactivated influenza vaccine (dated by TCRdb to 2016 to 2019). For the wider study: To follow how T cells responded to a trivalent subunit inactivated influenza vaccine, the researchers relied on deep quantitative profiling of the T cell receptor repertoire.

Libraries were built with RT-PCR. For sequencing, an Illumina HiSeq 2500 was employed. TCRdb reran the public reads through fastp at Q25 and MiXCR, keeping productive beta chains. One record per CDR3 amino acid sequence lists the most common genes and DNA. The sample table lists about 240,000 distinct CDR3 sequences, more than 9% of them with a count of one. Clones ranked in the top ten supply over 6.5% of the sample. On the study overall, not on this receptor specifically: It was suggested by the authors that each seasonal influenza vaccination may recruit only a limited number of new T cells.

The sequencing used non-naive T cells sorted from PBMCs, collected around two weeks before vaccination. The meaning of the sample's cell subset or site label: memory T cell fraction. The receptor comes from a middle-aged man who received an inactivated influenza vaccine. Donor details come from another sample of the same person, matched by shared clones.

The CDR3 here reads CASSFPSPPTDTQYF. The DNA reads TGTGCCAGCAGTTTCCCCAGCCCACCCACAGATACGCAGTATTTT. The chain couples TRBV28 to TRBJ2-3, with no reliable assignment of the D segment. The CDR3 runs 15 amino acids, cysteine and phenylalanine included. Only CDR3 DNA remains: 45 bases, in frame from the first base. The junction shows trimming of 3 bases on V and 2 bases on J, plus 12 bases between the germline ends. CDR1 and CDR2 were assigned from the germline V gene as MDHEN and SYDVKM.